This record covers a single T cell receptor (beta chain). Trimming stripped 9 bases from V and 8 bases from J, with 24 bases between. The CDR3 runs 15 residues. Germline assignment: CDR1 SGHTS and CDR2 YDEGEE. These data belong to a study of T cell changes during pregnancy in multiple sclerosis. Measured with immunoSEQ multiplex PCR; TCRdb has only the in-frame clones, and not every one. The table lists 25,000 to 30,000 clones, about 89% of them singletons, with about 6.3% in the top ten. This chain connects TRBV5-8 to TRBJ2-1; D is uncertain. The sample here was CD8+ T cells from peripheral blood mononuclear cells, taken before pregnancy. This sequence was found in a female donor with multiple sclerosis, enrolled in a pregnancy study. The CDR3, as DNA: TGTGCCACCCCATATTTCCAGAGGAGTTATGATGAGCAGTTCTTC. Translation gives CATPYFQRSYDEQFF. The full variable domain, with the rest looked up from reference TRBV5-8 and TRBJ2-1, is EAGVTQSPTHLIKTRGQQATLRCSPISGHTSVYWYQQALGLGLQFLLWYDEGEERNRGNFPPRFSGRQFPNYSSELNVNALELEDSALYLCATPYFQRSYDEQFFGPGTRLTVL.